This TCR beta chain is from a study of T cell responses to AZD1222 COVID-19 vaccine (dated by TCRdb to 2020 to 2023). Looking at the study overall: A total of 233 trial participants underwent TCR sequencing, of whom about 210 had received two doses of AZD1222 and some 25 had received two doses of the MenACWY control vaccine. Trial participants were enrolled by age into 18-55, 56-69 and 70-plus year subgroups, with around 140, 26 and 57 TCR-sequenced participants respectively. Study-wide findings and limitations: Spike-specific TCR breadth and depth rose significantly after two AZD1222 doses compared with day 0 and with MenACWY recipients. The 56-69-year group was small, and its depth increase did not reach significance, likely because of low power. Participants were mostly white British, with more females than males. The authors suggested clonal diversity may have been underestimated. Conclusions about previously exposed vaccinees were limited because only a handful of AZD1222 recipients were SARS-CoV-2 seropositive at baseline. No day 14 peak-response samples were available, so repertoires were characterized only after the peak T cell response. CD4 TCRs associated with the vaccine covered the entire spike protein, and the dominant responses were in regions 160-218 and 743-854. Reportedly, close to half of the unique spike-specific TCRs recognized epitopes lying outside the regions that are mutated in the B.1.351 and B.1.1.7 variants.

The time point label on this specimen signifies: about 28 days (+/-7) after the second vaccine dose. AZD1222 recipients given second doses at about 4 weeks or at about 12 weeks were pooled, since spike-specific TCR depth and breadth were not found to differ between the two schedules. Vaccinee samples were obtained from the UK trials COV001 and COV002, which included a single-blind randomized controlled phase 2/3 trial of AZD1222 (ChAdOx1 nCoV-19) in healthy adults. Trial participant PBMC samples were collected at day 0 and day 28 after the second dose for TCRbeta chain sequencing. The CDR3 regions of human TCRbeta chains were subjected to immunosequencing. The paper's processing steps were these. TCRs in the repertoires were matched against a reference library of SARS-CoV-2-specific TCRs that had been generated with the MIRA antigen-specificity platform. Breadth was defined as the fraction of unique TCRs that were SARS-CoV-2-associated. Depth was defined as the fraction of total T cells that were SARS-CoV-2-associated. Each spike-specific TCR was assigned to its reactive spike region and to a CD4 or CD8 class using the MIRA data. Log10-transformed breadth and depth values were compared by one-way ANOVA with Sidak's multiple comparisons tests. The table comes from immuneACCESS by way of TCRdb, which keeps in-frame sequences with V and J called. Part of the clones is missing from these tables; in studies checked, under half for an unresolved V gene and the rest for unknown reasons. V, J and clone size reflect that table, while D and trimming were determined from the DNA. This sample has approximately 120,000 clones in its table, and 80% to 90% of those were observed once. The ten top clones hold about 4.5% of the sample.

Counted from cysteine to phenylalanine, this CDR3 has 13 amino acids. The read is trimmed to its CDR3 DNA, 39 bases read in frame from base 1. CDR1 and CDR2 are drawn from the germline V gene (reference sequence): GTSNPN, SVGIG. The germline ends are 16 bases apart after V is trimmed by 7 bases and J by 4 bases. Notes on this clone: Its antigen is still unknown. One base away there is no much larger clone; base qualities are not given.

The TCR comes from an adult who received the AZD1222 COVID-19 vaccine. This chain is built from TRBV30 and TRBJ1-1, with a weak D call of TRBD1 (5 bases match). Sequencing used peripheral blood, obtained 28 days after the second AZD1222 dose. The DNA reads TGTGCCTTGCGACCCGGGGCAGCCACTGAAGCTTTCTTT. It codes for CALRPGAATEAFF.